The subject of this entry is one T cell receptor (beta chain). Clones were sequenced by immunoSEQ multiplex PCR, and TCRdb holds only the in-frame ones, with some missing. The sample lists about 330,000 clones; 88% were seen once. These data belong to a study of blood T cell repertoires in COVID-19. This CDR3 is built from 15 residues. V was pared by 4 bases and J by 4 bases, with 16 bases between. Looked up from germline, CDR1 is SGHRS and CDR2 is YFSETQ. The sample consisted of PBMCs or T cells enriched from blood (not recorded which). This sequence originates from a man aged 25 to 45 who had recovered from COVID-19. The gene calls are TRBV5-1 and TRBJ2-3; TRBD1 is a possible D gene (7 bases). CDR3 nucleotides: TGCGCCAGCAGCCCAAGACAGGGAGGTGCAGATACGCAGTATTTT. This sequence encodes CASSPRQGGADTQYF. The full variable domain, with the rest looked up from reference TRBV5-1 and TRBJ2-3, is KAGVTQTPRYLIKTRGQQVTLSCSPISGHRSVSWYQQTPGQGLQFLFEYFSETQRNKGNFPGRFSGRQFSNSRSEMNVSTLELGDSALYLCASSPRQGGADTQYFGPGTRLTVL.